Listed here are 15 T cell receptor beta chains from one sample, sequenced in a study of T cells after yellow fever vaccination. TCRdb re-analysed the 5' RACE reads in MiXCR, keeping a single row per CDR3 protein. The table includes almost 600,000 distinct CDR3 sequences, 13% detected once. Sequenced material: PBMCs, taken on the day of the yellow fever booster vaccination. Receptors were obtained from a man aged 30 to 45 who received the YFV17D yellow fever vaccine.

This chain links TRBV20-1 with TRBJ2-5; 8 nucleotides agree with TRBD1. The V segment lost 3 bases and the J segment 3 bases; nucleotides outside the gene matches: 3. The CDR3 runs to 13 residues. Germline V lookup: CDR1 DFQATT, CDR2 SNEGSKA (reference sequence). As DNA, the CDR3 is TGCAGTGCTAGTCGGACAGGGAAAGAGACCCAGTACTTC. The encoded protein is CSASRTGKETQYF.

This clonotype was observed at least ten times. CDR3 DNA: TGTGCCAGCAGCCAAGATCGAGCCACAGATACGCAGTATTTT. This sequence encodes CASSQDRATDTQYF. The J gene is TRBJ2-3, the V gene TRBV3-1, with unresolved D. V lost 0 bases and J 2 bases, leaving 6 bases between the germline ends. The CDR3 has 14 residues. Germline CDR1 LGHDT, CDR2 YNNKEL (reference sequence).

V usage is TRBV28 and J usage is TRBJ2-5, with 8 bases that match TRBD1. The CDR3 runs 14 residues. J was trimmed by 1 base and V by 6 bases; bases with no gene match: 4. Germline-derived CDR1 and CDR2 are MDHEN and SYDVKM. The CDR3: CASRRTGSQETQYF. CDR3 in DNA: TGTGCCAGCAGACGGACAGGGTCCCAAGAGACCCAGTACTTC. The variable domain in full, with the rest retrieved from reference TRBV28 and TRBJ2-5, is DVKVTQSSRYLVKRTGEKVFLECVQDMDHENMFWYRQDPGLGLRLIYFSYDVKMKEKGDIPEGYSVSREKKERFSLILESASTNQTSMYLCASRRTGSQETQYFGPGTRLLVL.

The rearrangement uses TRBV5-4 and TRBJ1-6; D is unclear. Trimming cost V 0 bases and J 9 bases, with 16 bases left between them. CDR3 length: 16 amino acids. Germline V gene sequence: CDR1 SGHNT, CDR2 YYREEE (reference sequence). This CDR3 reads CASSLAGGGNGSPLHF. DNA of the CDR3: TGTGCCAGCAGCTTGGCCGGTGGAGGGAATGGTTCACCCCTCCACTTT.

The table lists this clonotype with a few counts. This sequence joins TRBV20-1 and TRBJ2-7; D remains ambiguous. The CDR3 totals 10 residues. Germline lookup yields CDR1 DFQATT and CDR2 SNEGSKA (reference sequence). V shed 6 bases and J shed 7 bases, with 10 bases lying between them. The CDR3 sequence is CSAPQLEQYF. The CDR3, as DNA: TGCAGTGCCCCGCAGTTGGAGCAGTACTTC.

This clonotype was detected a few times. The J gene is TRBJ1-3, the V gene TRBV7-2; the D is unclear. Germline loops: CDR1 SGHTA, CDR2 FQGNSA. V lost 3 bases and J lost 4, with 16 bases in between. This CDR3 contains 16 residues. CDR3: CASSFSQSGNGNTIYF. In nucleotides, the CDR3 is TGTGCCAGCAGCTTTAGCCAGTCGGGGAACGGAAACACCATATATTTT.

This chain connects TRBV7-9 to TRBJ2-5; D might be TRBD1 (5 bases). V gave up 3 bases and J gave up 2 bases, with 10 bases separating them. CDR1 SEHNR and CDR2 FQNEAQ come from the germline V gene (reference sequence). The CDR3 is 14 amino acids. The CDR3 loop is CASSLFRQQETQYF. CDR3 DNA sequence: TGTGCCAGCAGCTTGTTTAGACAGCAAGAGACCCAGTACTTC.

The gene calls are TRBV12-3 or TRBV12-4 and TRBJ2-2, with a weak D call TRBD2 (5 bases). V shed 2 bases and J shed 13 bases, with 14 bases lying between them. The CDR3 consists of 13 residues. This CDR3 reads CASSLLSGGRLFF. In DNA form, the CDR3 reads TGTGCCAGCAGTTTACTCTCCGGTGGGAGGCTGTTTTTT.

This clonotype was observed a handful of times. The rearrangement links TRBV6-1 to TRBJ2-1; 12 bases fit TRBD2. The CDR3 runs to 16 residues. V gave up 6 bases and J gave up 8 bases; unmatched junction bases: 11. Germline lookup yields CDR1 MNHNS and CDR2 SASEGT. CDR3 residues: CASSSTILAGGDEQFF. CDR3 DNA: TGTGCCAGCAGCTCGACGATTCTAGCGGGGGGGGATGAGCAGTTCTTC.

This clonotype turned up a few times. This sequence joins TRBV10-2 and TRBJ2-7; D might be TRBD2 (5 bases). Germline loops: CDR1 WSHSY, CDR2 SAAADI. The CDR3 contains 13 residues. V was pared by 11 bases and J by 5 bases, with 19 bases between. This CDR3 reads CASETGSGDEQYF. The CDR3 nucleotides are TGCGCCTCCGAGACGGGGAGTGGAGACGAGCAGTACTTC.

V gene TRBV7-9 combines with J gene TRBJ1-5, with 7 bases aligning to TRBD1. Germline V gene data show CDR1 as SEHNR and CDR2 as FQNEAQ (reference sequence). V was pared by 5 bases and J by 3 bases, with 7 bases of the junction left unmatched. The length of the CDR3 is 15 residues. DNA for the CDR3: TGTGCCAGCAGCCCAGGACAGGTTTACAATCAGCCCCAGCATTTT. It yields the protein CASSPGQVYNQPQHF.

V usage is TRBV5-1 and J usage is TRBJ2-2, with 8 nucleotides matching TRBD2. Looked up from germline, CDR1 is SGHRS and CDR2 is YFSETQ. The V and J ends lost 4 bases and 5 bases, in that order; junction bases with no gene match: 7. This CDR3 is built from 15 residues. CDR3 sequence (DNA): TGCGCCAGCAGCCGTCGGGAGGGTGATACCGGGGAGCTGTTTTTT. As protein: CASSRREGDTGELFF. Full variable domain (remainder filled in from reference TRBV5-1 and TRBJ2-2): KAGVTQTPRYLIKTRGQQVTLSCSPISGHRSVSWYQQTPGQGLQFLFEYFSETQRNKGNFPGRFSGRQFSNSRSEMNVSTLELGDSALYLCASSRREGDTGELFFGEGSRLTVL.

This clonotype was counted only a few times. The chain carries TRBV20-1 and TRBJ1-1, with D maybe TRBD1 (5 bases). The CDR3 has 13 residues. V shed 5 bases and J shed 3 bases, with 13 bases lying between them. From germline, CDR1 is DFQATT and CDR2 SNEGSKA (reference sequence). CDR3 in DNA: TGCAGTGCTTGCGGGACCCATGACACTGAAGCTTTCTTT. Translating gives CSACGTHDTEAFF.

In this sample, this clonotype turned up many times. V is TRBV2 and J is TRBJ2-7, with D perhaps being TRBD1 or TRBD2 (5 bases each). Trimming took 6 bases from V and 4 from J, leaving 7 bases between them. CDR3 length equals 11 residues. The germline CDR1 and CDR2 sequences are SNHLY and FYNNEI. The CDR3 protein is CASRWGYEQYF. CDR3 DNA: TGTGCCAGCAGATGGGGGTACGAGCAGTACTTC.

The chain employs TRBV27 and TRBJ2-1, with D possibly matching TRBD2 (6 bases). Germline-derived CDR1 and CDR2 are MNHEY and SMNVEV (reference sequence). The CDR3 loop spans 13 amino acids. V lost 5 bases and J 6 bases, leaving 11 bases between the germline ends. CDR3: CASSRTSTNEQFF. CDR3 in DNA: TGTGCCAGCAGTAGAACTAGCACCAATGAGCAGTTCTTC.